The 25 T cell receptor beta chains in this list originate from one sample, sequenced in a study of shared clonotypes between healthy human individuals. Using immunoSEQ multiplex PCR, the repertoire was profiled, and TCRdb retains in-frame clones only, with some absent. The data show some 450,000 clones, 60% to 80% seen once. The sample was PBMCs. All receptors derive from a woman in her forties in good health. Some clones in this sample may be carry-over from other donors' samples.

The gene calls are TRBV7-2 and TRBJ2-7, with D perhaps matching TRBD1 or TRBD2 (5 bases each). The CDR3 is 13 residues long. V was cut by 5 bases and J by 5 bases, with 13 bases left in between. Per germline, CDR1 SGHTA and CDR2 FQGNSA. The CDR3 nucleotides read TGTGCCAGCAGCCCTCAGAGGGGCCACGAGCAGTACTTC. Its protein product is CASSPQRGHEQYF.

The chain joins TRBV18 to TRBJ2-6; no clear D. The germline CDR1 and CDR2 sequences are KGHSH and LQKENI. The V end was cut by 3 bases, the J end by 0 bases, with 15 bases between. This CDR3 spans 18 amino acids. The CDR3 loop reads CASSPKSRTLSGANVLTF. CDR3 in DNA: TGTGCCAGCTCACCGAAGAGTCGAACCCTCTCTGGGGCCAACGTCCTGACTTTC.

The V and J genes are TRBV4-1 and TRBJ2-1; either TRBD1 or TRBD2 may supply D (5 bases each). Germline loops: CDR1 MGHRA, CDR2 YSYEKL. The CDR3 is made up of 15 amino acids. Trimming took 1 base from V and 9 from J, leaving 16 bases between them. The CDR3, as DNA: TGCGCCAGCAGCCAAGGATGGGGGTCGTCGGTTGAGCAGTTCTTC. It yields the protein CASSQGWGSSVEQFF.

Notes on this clone: A much more abundant neighbour one base away suggests this may be a read error. This chain connects TRBV6-5 to TRBJ1-2, with 7 bases aligning to TRBD1. Per the germline V gene, CDR1 is MNHEY and CDR2 is SVGAGI. V lost 3 bases and J lost 5; bases outside the gene matches: 9. The CDR3 sequence is 15 residues long. The CDR3 DNA reads TGTGCCAGCAGTTATCAAGGACAGGTCCAATATGGCTACACCTTC. Amino acids: CASSYQGQVQYGYTF.

The chain has TRBV5-1 and TRBJ1-1; 9 bases align to TRBD1. The length of the CDR3 is 18 residues. Germline assignment: CDR1 SGHRS and CDR2 YFSETQ. Trimming took 4 bases from V and 4 from J; bases not matched to a gene: 17. CDR3 sequence reads: CASSPRGGGTGSGTEAFF. CDR3 nucleotides: TGCGCCAGCAGCCCGCGGGGGGGCGGGACAGGGTCGGGCACTGAAGCTTTCTTT.

The chain is built from TRBV7-2 and TRBJ2-2; TRBD1 matches 7 bases. With 5 bases clipped from V and 7 bases from J, the junction kept 7 bases outside the gene matches. CDR3 size: 14 residues. Per the germline V gene, CDR1 is SGHTA and CDR2 is FQGNSA. This CDR3 is CASSTDRAGGELFF. The CDR3 DNA sequence: TGTGCCAGCAGCACCGACAGGGCTGGCGGGGAGCTGTTTTTT.

The table lists this clone with many counts. One end of the junction varies from germline; a read error may be responsible. This chain joins TRBV7-2 and TRBJ2-2; D perhaps matches TRBD1 (6 bases). Germline V gives CDR1 SGHTA, CDR2 FQGNSA. This CDR3 comprises 14 residues. CDR3 nucleotides: TGTGCCAGCAGTTTAGGGGGTCAGCCGAGAGAGCTGTTTTTT. Its translation: CASSLGGQPRELFF.

The rearrangement uses TRBV10-3 and TRBJ2-1, with TRBD2 as a possible D gene (6 bases). The V and J ends lost 7 bases and 0 bases respectively, with 16 bases between them. The CDR3 sequence is 16 residues long. Germline CDR1 ENHRY, CDR2 SYGVKD. The CDR3 region has the DNA TGTGCCATCACTGGAGTGGGGAGGAGCTCCTACAATGAGCAGTTCTTC. This codes for CAITGVGRSSYNEQFF.

The chain combines TRBV28 with TRBJ1-1; D ambiguous. Looked up from germline, CDR1 is MDHEN and CDR2 is SYDVKM. The CDR3 length is 13 residues. V shed 5 bases and J shed 6 bases, with 13 bases lying between them. The CDR3 nucleotides are TGTGCCAGCAGTCTCCCCTCCAGAGCTGAAGCTTTCTTT. Residues: CASSLPSRAEAFF. Drawing the rest from reference TRBV28 and TRBJ1-1, the complete variable domain is DVKVTQSSRYLVKRTGEKVFLECVQDMDHENMFWYRQDPGLGLRLIYFSYDVKMKEKGDIPEGYSVSREKKERFSLILESASTNQTSMYLCASSLPSRAEAFFGQGTRLTVV.

With regard to this clone: A single base is all that separates this from a far larger clone, so a read error is likely. The rearrangement links TRBV28 to TRBJ1-1; 7 bases line up with TRBD1. The CDR3 length is 16 residues. Germline V gene data show CDR1 as MDHEN and CDR2 as SYDVKM. Trimming cost V 2 bases and J 5 bases; bases outside gene matches: 11. CDR3 sequence: CASSLTIGQGGTEAFF. CDR3 DNA sequence: TGTGCCAGCAGTTTAACGATCGGGCAGGGGGGGACTGAAGCTTTCTTT. The whole variable domain, remainder taken from reference TRBV28 and TRBJ1-1, is DVKVTQSSRYLVKRTGEKVFLECVQDMDHENMFWYRQDPGLGLRLIYFSYDVKMKEKGDIPEGYSVSREKKERFSLILESASTNQTSMYLCASSLTIGQGGTEAFFGQGTRLTVV.

Details on this clone: One base away lies a much larger clone, so this may be a sequencing read error. The chain has TRBV5-1 and TRBJ1-2, with a tentative D call TRBD1 (6 bases). The ends were cut back, 1 base at V and 0 bases at J, with 10 bases in the middle. The CDR3 length is 15 residues. Germline CDR1 SGHRS, CDR2 YFSETQ. Here the CDR3 reads CASSLRGGSNYGYTF. The CDR3 DNA is TGCGCCAGCAGCTTGCGAGGGGGATCTAACTATGGCTACACCTTC.

This clone was picked up one time. J is TRBJ1-4 and V is TRBV13; TRBD1 matches at 7 bases. J lost 8 bases, V lost 4 bases, and 7 bases had no gene match. The CDR3 sequence is 14 residues long. Germline-derived CDR1 and CDR2 are PRHDT and FYEKMQ (reference sequence). The CDR3 is CASSYRGGGEKLFF. CDR3 nucleotide sequence: TGTGCCAGCAGCTACAGGGGAGGGGGAGAAAAACTGTTTTTT.

CDR3 nucleotides: TGTGCCAGCAGCTTTGGCAGCAATCAGCCCCAGCATTTT. Translated: CASSFGSNQPQHF. The V call is TRBV5-8, the J call TRBJ1-5; D remains ambiguous. Germline V lookup: CDR1 SGHTS, CDR2 YDEGEE. The CDR3 totals 13 residues. With 2 bases removed from V and 1 base from J, the gap between germline ends came to 4 bases.

This chain connects TRBV2 to TRBJ2-1, with TRBD2 identical over 7 bases. CDR1 and CDR2 (germline): SNHLY, FYNNEI. Germline trimming cut 5 bases from V and 9 bases from J; bases unmatched to any gene: 10. The CDR3 has 14 residues. The CDR3 DNA reads as TGTGCCAGCAGTTTGTCTAGCGGTGAAGGTGAGCAGTTCTTC. Translating gives CASSLSSGEGEQFF. Drawing the rest from reference TRBV2 and TRBJ2-1, the complete variable domain is EPEVTQTPSHQVTQMGQEVILRCVPISNHLYFYWYRQILGQKVEFLVSFYNNEISEKSEIFDDQFSVERPDGSNFTLKIRSTKLEDSAMYFCASSLSSGEGEQFFGPGTRLTVL.

The chain has TRBV6-5 and TRBJ1-3, with TRBD1 identical over 10 bases. The CDR3 consists of 16 residues. Trimming took 0 bases from V and 2 from J; bases not matched to a gene: 1. The germline V gene has CDR1 MNHEY and CDR2 SVGAGI. The CDR3 protein is CASSYSGTGAGNTIYF. The CDR3 DNA reads as TGTGCCAGCAGTTACTCGGGGACAGGGGCTGGAAACACCATATATTTT.

Comments on this clone: A much larger clone differs from this one at a single base, so this may be a read error. The chain has TRBV30 and TRBJ2-7; 7 nucleotides align to TRBD1. CDR1 is GTSNPN and CDR2 is SVGIG in the germline V gene (reference sequence). J lost 0 bases, V lost 8 bases, and 4 bases had no gene match. The CDR3 has 12 amino acids. CDR3 nucleotide sequence: TGTGCCGGGGGACAGAGCTCCTACGAGCAGTACTTC. It codes for CAGGQSSYEQYF.

J is TRBJ1-5 and V is TRBV4-1; TRBD1 is a possible D gene (5 bases). CDR3 length: 15 amino acids. Germline assignment: CDR1 MGHRA and CDR2 YSYEKL. V lost 3 bases and J 4 bases, leaving 13 bases between the germline ends. As DNA, the CDR3 is TGCGCCAGCAGCCATTTTAGAGGGGTGAATCAGCCCCAGCATTTT. Its translation is CASSHFRGVNQPQHF.

The V gene is TRBV9, the J gene TRBJ1-1; 7 bases map to TRBD1. CDR1 SGDLS and CDR2 YYNGEE come from the germline V gene. V shed 5 bases and J 4 bases; nucleotides not matched to a gene: 8. The CDR3 is 14 residues long. CDR3 sequence: CASSGGQRVTEAFF. The CDR3 bases are TGTGCCAGCAGTGGGGGACAGCGTGTCACTGAAGCTTTCTTT.

This clone came up once. V is TRBV6-6 and J is TRBJ2-7; D possibly corresponds to TRBD2 (5 bases). The CDR3 spans 16 residues. The V end was cut by 6 bases, the J end by 0 bases, with 18 bases between. Per the germline V gene, CDR1 is MNHNY and CDR2 is SVGAGI (reference sequence). CDR3 region: CASSPSGSEISYEQYF. CDR3 sequence (DNA): TGTGCCAGCAGCCCCAGCGGAAGCGAAATCTCCTACGAGCAGTACTTC.

The V call is TRBV6-5, the J call TRBJ1-5; D not resolved. CDR3 length equals 15 residues. V lost 7 bases to trimming and J lost 0 bases, with 13 bases between them. The germline V gene encodes CDR1 MNHEY and CDR2 SVGAGI. CDR3 bases: TGTGCCAGCAAAAAACAGCCGAGTAGCAATCAGCCCCAGCATTTT. Protein sequence: CASKKQPSSNQPQHF.

The CDR3 sequence: CASSLDRGRVTEAFF. CDR3 nucleotides: TGTGCCAGCAGCTTAGATCGGGGCAGGGTTACTGAAGCTTTCTTT. V gene TRBV11-2 combines with J gene TRBJ1-1, with a tentative D call TRBD1 (5 bases). Germline CDR1 SGHAT, CDR2 FQNNGV. Trimming took off 0 bases at V and 5 bases at J, with 13 bases between the two ends. This CDR3 contains 15 residues.

The rearrangement uses TRBV6-1 and TRBJ1-5; the D is unclear. The V end was cut by 0 bases, the J end by 9 bases, with 15 bases between. The germline V gene encodes CDR1 MNHNS and CDR2 SASEGT. This CDR3 spans 15 amino acids. CDR3 DNA sequence: TGTGCCAGCAGTGAAGCGCCGGGAGTCCTGGGGCCCCAGCATTTT. Encoded protein: CASSEAPGVLGPQHF.

With respect to this clone: A much larger clone lies a single base off, so this may be a read error. The chain combines TRBV5-1 with TRBJ2-3; D is perhaps TRBD2 (5 bases). The CDR3 loop spans 15 amino acids. Germline lookup yields CDR1 SGHRS and CDR2 YFSETQ. The CDR3 protein is CASSLDAGGADTQCF. In DNA, the CDR3 is TGCGCCAGCAGCTTGGATGCCGGAGGCGCAGATACGCAGTGTTTT.

This chain joins TRBV2 and TRBJ2-2; possibly TRBD2 for D (5 bases). Deletions cut 4 bases from V and 2 bases from J, with 11 bases between. This CDR3 spans 15 amino acids. Germline CDR1 SNHLY, CDR2 FYNNEI. CDR3 nucleotides: TGTGCCAGCAGTGTATTCGGGGTAAACACCGGGGAGCTGTTTTTT. Protein sequence: CASSVFGVNTGELFF.

The gene calls are TRBV1 and TRBJ2-1; TRBD1, as called in the table, went unchecked against the DNA. TRBV1 is given as a pseudogene. CDR3 length: 15 residues. As DNA, the CDR3 is TGCACCAGCAGCCTCAGACAGGCCGTCTACAATGAGCAGTTCTTC. This gives the protein CTSSLRQAVYNEQFF.